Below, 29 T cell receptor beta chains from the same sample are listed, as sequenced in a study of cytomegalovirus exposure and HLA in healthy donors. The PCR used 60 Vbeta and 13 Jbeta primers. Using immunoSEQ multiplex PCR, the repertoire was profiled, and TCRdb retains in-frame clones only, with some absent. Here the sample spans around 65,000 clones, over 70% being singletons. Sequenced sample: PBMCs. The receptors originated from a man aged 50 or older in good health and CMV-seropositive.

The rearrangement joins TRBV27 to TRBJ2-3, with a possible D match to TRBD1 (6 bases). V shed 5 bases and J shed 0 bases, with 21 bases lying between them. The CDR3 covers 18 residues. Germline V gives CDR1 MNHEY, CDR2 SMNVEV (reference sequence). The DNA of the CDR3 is TGTGCCAGCAGTCAGGGAACAGGGCTCCGCTCTAGCACAGATACGCAGTATTTT. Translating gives CASSQGTGLRSSTDTQYF.

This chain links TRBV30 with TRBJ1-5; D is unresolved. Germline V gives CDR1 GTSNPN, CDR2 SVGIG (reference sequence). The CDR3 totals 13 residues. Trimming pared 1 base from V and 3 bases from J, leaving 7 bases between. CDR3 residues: CAWSGQNNQPQHF. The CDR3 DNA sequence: TGTGCCTGGAGTGGGCAGAACAATCAGCCCCAGCATTTT.

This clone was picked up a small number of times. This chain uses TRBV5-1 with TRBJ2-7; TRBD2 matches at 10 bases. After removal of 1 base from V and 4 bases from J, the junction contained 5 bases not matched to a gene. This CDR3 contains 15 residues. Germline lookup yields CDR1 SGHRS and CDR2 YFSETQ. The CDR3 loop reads CASSLTSGTTYEQYF. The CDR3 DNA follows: TGCGCCAGCAGCTTGACTAGCGGGACGACGTACGAGCAGTACTTC.

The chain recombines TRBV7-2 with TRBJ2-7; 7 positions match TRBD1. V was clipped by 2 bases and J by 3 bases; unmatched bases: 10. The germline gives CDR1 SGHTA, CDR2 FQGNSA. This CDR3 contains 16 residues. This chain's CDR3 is CASSLLQGDTLYEQYF. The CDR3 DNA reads TGTGCCAGCAGCTTACTGCAGGGGGACACCCTCTACGAGCAGTACTTC.

CDR3 loop: CASSWGQGALDEQYF. In DNA, the CDR3 is TGTGCCAGCAGCTGGGGACAGGGGGCTTTGGACGAGCAGTACTTC. The chain combines TRBV7-9 with TRBJ2-7; 12 positions agree with TRBD1. From germline, CDR1 is SEHNR and CDR2 FQNEAQ (reference sequence). This CDR3 is 15 amino acids long. The ends lost 4 bases at V and 5 bases at J; junction bases unmatched: 6.

The chain's CDR3 is CASSLLREGTDTQYF. The CDR3 region has the DNA TGTGCCAGCAGCTTACTGCGGGAGGGTACAGATACGCAGTATTTT. The rearrangement links TRBV7-9 to TRBJ2-3; TRBD2 matches at 9 bases. V dropped 2 bases and J dropped 3; count of bases not matched to a gene: 3. Looked up from germline, CDR1 is SEHNR and CDR2 is FQNEAQ (reference sequence). This CDR3 spans 15 amino acids. Together with reference TRBV7-9 and TRBJ2-3, the CDR3 gives the full variable domain: DTGVSQNPRHKITKRGQNVTFRCDPISEHNRLYWYRQTLGQGPEFLTYFQNEAQLEKSRLLSDRFSAERPKGSFSTLEIQRTEQGDSAMYLCASSLLREGTDTQYFGPGTRLTVL.

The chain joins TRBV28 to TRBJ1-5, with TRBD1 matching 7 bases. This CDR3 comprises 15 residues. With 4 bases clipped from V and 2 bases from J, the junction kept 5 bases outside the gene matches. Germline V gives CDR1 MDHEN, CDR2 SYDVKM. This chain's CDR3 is CASSSGGEGNQPQHF. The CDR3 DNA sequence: TGTGCCAGCAGTTCAGGGGGAGAGGGCAATCAGCCCCAGCATTTT.

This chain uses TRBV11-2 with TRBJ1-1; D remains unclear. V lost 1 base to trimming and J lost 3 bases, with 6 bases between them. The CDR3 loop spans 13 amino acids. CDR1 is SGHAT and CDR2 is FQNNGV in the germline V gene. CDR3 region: CASSLGPHTEAFF. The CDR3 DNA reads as TGTGCCAGCAGCTTAGGGCCCCACACTGAAGCTTTCTTT.

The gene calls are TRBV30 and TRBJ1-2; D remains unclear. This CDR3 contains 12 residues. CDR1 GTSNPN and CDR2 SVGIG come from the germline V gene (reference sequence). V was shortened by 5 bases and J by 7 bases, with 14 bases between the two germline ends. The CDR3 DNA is TGTGCCTGGGCGCCTTTTACGGGTGGCTACACCTTC. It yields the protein CAWAPFTGGYTF. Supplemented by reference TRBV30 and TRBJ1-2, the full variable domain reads SQTIHQWPATLVQPVGSPLSLECTVEGTSNPNLYWYRQAAGRGLQLLFYSVGIGQISSEVPQNLSASRPQDRQFILSSKKLLLSDSGFYLCAWAPFTGGYTFGSGTRLTVV.

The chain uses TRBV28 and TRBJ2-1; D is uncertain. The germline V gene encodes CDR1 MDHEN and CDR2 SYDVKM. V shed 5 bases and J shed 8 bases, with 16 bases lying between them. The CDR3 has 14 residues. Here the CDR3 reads CASSPPARSDEQFF. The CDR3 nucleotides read TGTGCCAGCAGTCCCCCGGCCCGGAGCGATGAGCAGTTCTTC.

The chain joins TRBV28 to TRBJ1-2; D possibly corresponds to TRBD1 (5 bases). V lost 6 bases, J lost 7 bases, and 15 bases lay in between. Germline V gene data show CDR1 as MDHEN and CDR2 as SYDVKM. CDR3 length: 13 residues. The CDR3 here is CASSPPRGFGYTF. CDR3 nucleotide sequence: TGTGCCAGCAGCCCCCCGCGGGGGTTTGGCTACACCTTC.

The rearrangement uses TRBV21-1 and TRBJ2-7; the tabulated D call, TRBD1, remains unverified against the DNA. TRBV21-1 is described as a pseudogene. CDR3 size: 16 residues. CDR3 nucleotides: TGTGCCAGCAGCAAAGCTGGGGCGACAGGGGGCTACGAGCAGTACTTC. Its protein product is CASSKAGATGGYEQYF.

CDR3 bases: TGTGCCAGCAGCAAGGACAGGACAGTTGCAACTAATGAAAAACTGTTTTTT. This translates into CASSKDRTVATNEKLFF. The rearrangement joins TRBV21-1 to TRBJ1-4; the D call in the table, TRBD1, was not verified against the DNA. TRBV21-1 corresponds to a pseudogene. The CDR3 runs 17 residues.

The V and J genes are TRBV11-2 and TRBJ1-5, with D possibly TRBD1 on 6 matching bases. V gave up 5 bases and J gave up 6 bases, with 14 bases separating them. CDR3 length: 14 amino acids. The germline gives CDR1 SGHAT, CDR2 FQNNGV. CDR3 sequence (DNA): TGTGCCAGCAGCCCCCCGAGGGGGGGTCAGCCCCAGCATTTT. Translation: CASSPPRGGQPQHF.

CDR3 in DNA: TGTGCCAGCAGCATATCGGGGCGGGAGGGCCGGTACTTC. This sequence encodes CASSISGREGRYF. V is TRBV5-8 and J is TRBJ2-7; TRBD2 aligns across 9 bases. J was trimmed by 12 bases and V by 4 bases; bases with no gene match: 11. Germline CDR1 is SGHTS and CDR2 is YDEGEE. The CDR3 has 13 amino acids.

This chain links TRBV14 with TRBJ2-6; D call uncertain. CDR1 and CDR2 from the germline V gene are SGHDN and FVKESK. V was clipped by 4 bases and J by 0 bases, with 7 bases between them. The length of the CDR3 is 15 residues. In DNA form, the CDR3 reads TGTGCCAGCAGCCTACTCCTCTCTGGGGCCAACGTCCTGACTTTC. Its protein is CASSLLLSGANVLTF.

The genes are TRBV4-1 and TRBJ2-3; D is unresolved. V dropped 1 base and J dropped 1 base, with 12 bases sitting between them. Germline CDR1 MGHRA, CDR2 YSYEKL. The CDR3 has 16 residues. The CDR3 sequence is CASSQVNLGGTDTQYF. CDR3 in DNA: TGCGCCAGCAGCCAAGTAAACTTAGGAGGCACAGATACGCAGTATTTT.

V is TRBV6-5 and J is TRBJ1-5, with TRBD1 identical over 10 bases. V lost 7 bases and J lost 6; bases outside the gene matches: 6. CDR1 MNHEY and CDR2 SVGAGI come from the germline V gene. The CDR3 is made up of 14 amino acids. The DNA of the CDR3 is TGTGCCAGCACCCGGACAGGGGGAAGTCAGCCCCAGCATTTT. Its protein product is CASTRTGGSQPQHF.

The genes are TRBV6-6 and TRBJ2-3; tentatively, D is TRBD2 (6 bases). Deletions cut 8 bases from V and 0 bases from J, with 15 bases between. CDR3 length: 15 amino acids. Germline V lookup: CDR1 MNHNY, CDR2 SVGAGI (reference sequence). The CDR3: CASLPGVTSTDTQYF. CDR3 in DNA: TGTGCCAGCTTGCCGGGAGTTACTAGCACAGATACGCAGTATTTT.

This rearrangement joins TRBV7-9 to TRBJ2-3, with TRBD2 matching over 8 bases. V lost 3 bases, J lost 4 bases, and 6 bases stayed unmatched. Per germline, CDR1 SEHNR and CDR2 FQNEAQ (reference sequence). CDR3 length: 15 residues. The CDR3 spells CASSFFGGAPDTQYF. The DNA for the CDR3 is TGTGCCAGCAGCTTTTTCGGGGGGGCCCCAGATACGCAGTATTTT.

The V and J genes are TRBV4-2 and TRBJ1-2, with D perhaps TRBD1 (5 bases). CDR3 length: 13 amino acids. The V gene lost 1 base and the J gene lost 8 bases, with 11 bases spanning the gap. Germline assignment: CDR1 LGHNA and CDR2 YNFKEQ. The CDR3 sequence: CASSQGGLDGYTF. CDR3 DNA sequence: TGTGCCAGCAGCCAAGGGGGCCTTGACGGCTACACCTTC.

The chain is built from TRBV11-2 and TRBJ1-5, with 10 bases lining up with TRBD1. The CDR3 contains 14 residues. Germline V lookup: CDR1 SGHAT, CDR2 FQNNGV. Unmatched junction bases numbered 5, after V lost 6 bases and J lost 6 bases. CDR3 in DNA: TGTGCCAGCAGTTTGGACAGGGGGGGTCAGCCCCAGCATTTT. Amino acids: CASSLDRGGQPQHF.

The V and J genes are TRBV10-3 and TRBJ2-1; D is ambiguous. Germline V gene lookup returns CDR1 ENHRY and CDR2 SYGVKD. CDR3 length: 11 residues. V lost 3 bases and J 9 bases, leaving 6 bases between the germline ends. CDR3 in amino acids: CAISESSEQFF. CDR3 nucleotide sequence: TGTGCCATCAGTGAATCGAGTGAGCAGTTCTTC.

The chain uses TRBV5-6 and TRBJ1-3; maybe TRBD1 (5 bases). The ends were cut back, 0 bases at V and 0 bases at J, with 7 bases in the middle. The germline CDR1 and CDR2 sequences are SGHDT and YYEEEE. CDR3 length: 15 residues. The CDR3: CASSLVGLSGNTIYF. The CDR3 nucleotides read TGTGCCAGCAGCTTGGTGGGGCTCTCTGGAAACACCATATATTTT.

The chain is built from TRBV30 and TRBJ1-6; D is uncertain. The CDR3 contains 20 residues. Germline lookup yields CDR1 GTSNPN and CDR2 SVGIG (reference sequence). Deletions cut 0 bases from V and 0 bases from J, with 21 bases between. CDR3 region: CAWSVLGDIFYRSYNSPLHF. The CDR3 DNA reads TGTGCCTGGAGTGTACTGGGCGACATCTTTTACCGCTCCTATAATTCACCCCTCCACTTT.

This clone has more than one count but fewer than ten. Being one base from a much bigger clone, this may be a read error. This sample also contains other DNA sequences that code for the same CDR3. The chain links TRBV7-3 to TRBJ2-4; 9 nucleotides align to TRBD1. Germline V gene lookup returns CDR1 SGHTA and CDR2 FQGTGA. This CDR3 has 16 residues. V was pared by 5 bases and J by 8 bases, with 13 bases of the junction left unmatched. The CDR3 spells CASSQETGTGLYIQYF. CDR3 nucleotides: TGTGCCAGCAGCCAAGAAACCGGGACAGGGTTGTACATTCAGTACTTC.

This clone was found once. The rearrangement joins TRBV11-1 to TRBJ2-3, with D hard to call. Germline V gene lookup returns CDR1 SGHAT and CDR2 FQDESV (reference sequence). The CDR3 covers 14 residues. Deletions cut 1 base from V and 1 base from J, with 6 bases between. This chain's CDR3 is CASSLEAGTDTQYF. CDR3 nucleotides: TGTGCCAGCAGCTTAGAAGCTGGCACAGATACGCAGTATTTT.

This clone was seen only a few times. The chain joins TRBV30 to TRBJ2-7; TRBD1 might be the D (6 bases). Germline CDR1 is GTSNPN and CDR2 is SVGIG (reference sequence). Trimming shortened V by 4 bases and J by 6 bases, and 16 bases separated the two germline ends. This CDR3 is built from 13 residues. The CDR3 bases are TGTGCCTGGAACGAAATACAGGGTCGCGAGCAGTACTTC. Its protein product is CAWNEIQGREQYF.

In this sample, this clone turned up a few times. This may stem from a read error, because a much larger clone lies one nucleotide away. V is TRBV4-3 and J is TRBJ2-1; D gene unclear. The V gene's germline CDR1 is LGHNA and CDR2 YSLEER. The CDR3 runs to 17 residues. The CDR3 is CSSRQDMILLIYNEQFF. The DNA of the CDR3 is TGCTCCAGCCGCCAAGATATGATCCTACTCATCTACAATGAGCAGTTCTTC.